This T cell receptor beta chain was identified in a study of neoadjuvant anti-PD-1 for oral cavity cancer. TCRdb's copy holds only in-frame clones and misses some; the assay was immunoSEQ multiplex PCR. Counted here are thousands of clones, roughly three fifths occurring once; the ten biggest clones make up 6.3%. There are 13 residues in the CDR3. CDR1 is SGHVS and CDR2 is FNYEAQ in the germline V gene. Trimming at V came to 5 bases and at J to 2 bases, leaving 2 bases not matched to a gene. The sequence was obtained from a person between 40 and 85 years old with oral cavity squamous cell carcinoma. J is TRBJ2-7 and V is TRBV7-6; 8 bases are shared with TRBD1. Sequencing was performed on tumor tissue, taken before nivolumab (anti-PD-1) treatment. CDR3: CASSGQGTYEQYF. In DNA, the CDR3 is TGTGCCAGCAGCGGACAGGGTACCTACGAGCAGTACTTC.